The TCR beta chain under discussion was sequenced for a study of T cells in Graves' hyperthyroidism and ophthalmopathy. Across the study: Peripheral blood was obtained at initial diagnosis, preceding any treatment.

The PBMCs had their origin in about 9.7 ml of fresh peripheral blood. Template material for amplifying TCR beta CDR3 regions consisted of RNA transcripts. The HTBI set primed first-round TCR CDR3 RT-PCR. TCRdb redid the calling of the multiplex PCR reads with MiXCR, one entry per CDR3 protein. The repertoire holds about 320,000 distinct CDR3 sequences, with approximately 16% as singletons. Study outcomes and limitations: Progression to ophthalmopathy was predicted a median of about 6.6 months early. Blood also showed most of the thyroid clonotypes that were expanded above 0.001.

The CDR3 extends over 13 amino acids. Trimming removed 1 base at V and 6 bases at J, with 10 bases between. Germline CDR1 and CDR2: SGHRS and YFSETQ. As to this clonotype: Antigen specificity is unknown. It may be a read error: a sequence one base away is much more abundant. The CDR3 does not end in the conserved phenylalanine or tryptophan, so this is likely a read error.

Specimen: blood. The chain links TRBV5-1 to TRBJ1-1; D is undetermined. The clonotype comes from a man younger than 40 with Graves' hyperthyroidism. CDR3 DNA: TGCGCCAGCAGCTTGTGGGAAGCTTCTGAAGCTTTCCTT. It codes for CASSLWEASEAFL.